This section outlines one T cell receptor beta chain sequence together with its context. TCRdb redid the calling of the RT-PCR reads with MiXCR, one entry per CDR3 protein. The data hold 550,000 to 750,000 distinct CDR3 sequences, with 14% observed a single time. The CDR3 spans 14 residues. Trimming took off 3 bases at V and 4 bases at J, with 9 bases between the two ends. Germline lookup yields CDR1 SGHAT and CDR2 FQNNGV. Sequenced material: memory CD4+ T cells from blood. The J gene is TRBJ2-2, the V gene TRBV11-2, with D tentatively TRBD2 (5 bases). The origin of this receptor is a female donor in good health, serving as a healthy control. This chain's CDR3 is CASSFGESTGELFF. The CDR3 DNA follows: TGTGCCAGCAGCTTTGGGGAGAGCACCGGGGAGCTGTTTTTT.